This T cell receptor beta chain appears in the sequencing data of a study of a mutant IDH1 vaccine in newly diagnosed glioma. Study overall: Before enrollment, the patients had been treated with radiotherapy alone, temozolomide alone, or both together. Most of them had received both.

The germline V gene has CDR1 MNHEY and CDR2 SVGAGI. With V trimmed by 0 bases and J by 4 bases, 5 bases remained unmatched. The CDR3 runs to 15 residues. As concerns this clone: Its antigen is not identified.

Time point reported: week 35, safety follow-up. The study gave 300 ug of mutant IDH1 20-mer peptide per vaccine dose, with topical imiquimod. New WHO grade 3 or 4 astrocytomas that were IDH1-mutant and ATRX-lost had been found in donors. Clones were sequenced by immunoSEQ multiplex PCR, and TCRdb holds only the in-frame ones, with some missing. There are about 54,000 clones in the sample; around 84% occur only once, and 4.1% lies in the top ten. Study-wide points: Pseudoprogression appears to have had no connection to changes in top peripheral T cell clonotypes.

The sequenced sample was PBMCs, obtained from a glioma patient whose treatment included an IDH1 peptide vaccine. The genes are TRBV6-5 and TRBJ2-7; 8 nucleotides line up with TRBD1. The source of this sequence is a young woman with glioma. CDR3 in amino acids: CASSYSRTGWYEQYF. In DNA, the CDR3 is TGTGCCAGCAGTTACTCTAGGACAGGGTGGTACGAGCAGTACTTC.